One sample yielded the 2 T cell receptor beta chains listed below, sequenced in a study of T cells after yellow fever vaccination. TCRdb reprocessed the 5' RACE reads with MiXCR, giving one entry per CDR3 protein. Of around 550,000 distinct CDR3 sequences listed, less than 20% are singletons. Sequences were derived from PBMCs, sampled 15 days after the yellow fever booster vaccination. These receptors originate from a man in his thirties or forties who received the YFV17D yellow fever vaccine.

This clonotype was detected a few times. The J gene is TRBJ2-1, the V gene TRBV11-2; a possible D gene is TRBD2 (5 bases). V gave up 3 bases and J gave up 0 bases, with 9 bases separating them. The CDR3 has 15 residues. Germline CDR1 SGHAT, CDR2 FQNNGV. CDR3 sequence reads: CASSFNRGSYNEQFF. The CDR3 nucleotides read TGTGCCAGCAGCTTTAACCGGGGCTCCTACAATGAGCAGTTCTTC. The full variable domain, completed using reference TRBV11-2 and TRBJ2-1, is EAGVAQSPRYKIIEKRQSVAFWCNPISGHATLYWYQQILGQGPKLLIQFQNNGVVDDSQLPKDRFSAERLKGVDSTLKIQPAKLEDSAVYLCASSFNRGSYNEQFFGPGTRLTVL.

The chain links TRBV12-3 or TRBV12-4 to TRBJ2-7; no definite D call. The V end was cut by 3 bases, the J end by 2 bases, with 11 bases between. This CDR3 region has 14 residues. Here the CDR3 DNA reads TGTGCCAGCAGTTTCGCAGCCGATACCTACGAGCAGTACTTC. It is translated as CASSFAADTYEQYF.